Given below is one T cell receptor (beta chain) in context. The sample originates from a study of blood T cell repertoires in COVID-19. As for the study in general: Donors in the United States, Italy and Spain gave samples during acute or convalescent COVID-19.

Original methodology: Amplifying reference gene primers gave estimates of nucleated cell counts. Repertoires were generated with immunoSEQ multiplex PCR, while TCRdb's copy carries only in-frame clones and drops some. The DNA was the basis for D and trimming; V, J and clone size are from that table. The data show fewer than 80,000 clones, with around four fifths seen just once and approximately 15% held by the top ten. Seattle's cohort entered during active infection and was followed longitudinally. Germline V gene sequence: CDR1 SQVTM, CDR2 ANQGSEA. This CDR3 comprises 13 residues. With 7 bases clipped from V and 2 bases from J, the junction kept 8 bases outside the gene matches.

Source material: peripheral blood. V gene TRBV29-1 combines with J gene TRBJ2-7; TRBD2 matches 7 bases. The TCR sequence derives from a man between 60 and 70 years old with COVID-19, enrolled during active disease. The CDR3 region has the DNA TGCAGCGCCCGGGGGGTGACAGCCTACGAGCAGTACTTC. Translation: CSARGVTAYEQYF.